A single sample is the source of the 5 T cell receptor beta chains below, sequenced in a study of lymphopenia after photon versus proton radiotherapy. The data were produced by immunoSEQ multiplex PCR, yet TCRdb's version contains in-frame clones alone and is incomplete. The sample consists of 23,000 or so clones, about 87% of them appearing once. The sample was peripheral blood, taken from a patient treated with photon-based radiotherapy. These receptors all come from a man between 50 and 59 years old with gastric cancer.

CDR3 nucleotide sequence: TGCGCCAGCAGCTTGTACCACGAGCAGTACTTC. Amino acid sequence: CASSLYHEQYF. V gene TRBV5-1 combines with J gene TRBJ2-7; D unclear. In germline, CDR1 is SGHRS, CDR2 YFSETQ. The CDR3 runs 11 residues. Trimming left V 1 base short and J 5 bases short, with 4 bases between.

About this clone itself: One junction end does not reproduce the germline sequence, and a read error may be involved. This chain links TRBV18 with TRBJ1-2, with 10 nucleotides matching TRBD1. CDR3 length: 14 amino acids. CDR1 is KGHSH, CDR2 LQKENI, per germline. The CDR3 DNA follows: TGTGCCAACTCACCGGGGACAGGGGAGCGTGGCTACACCTTC. This encodes CANSPGTGERGYTF.

CDR3 amino acids: CATGTEHYEQYV. In DNA form, the CDR3 reads TGTGCCACGGGGACAGAACACTACGAGCAGTACGTC. The chain recombines TRBV10-3 with TRBJ2-7; 7 bases match TRBD1. Germline-derived CDR1 and CDR2 are ENHRY and SYGVKD. The CDR3 loop spans 12 amino acids. V was pared by 10 bases and J by 3 bases, with 6 bases of the junction left unmatched.

The chain carries TRBV12-5 and TRBJ1-2; D not resolved. CDR3 size: 18 residues. Germline V lookup: CDR1 LGHNT, CDR2 FRNRAP. V was pared by 0 bases and J by 5 bases, with 22 bases between. CDR3 protein: CASGLVPDGTTLPYGYTF. CDR3 nucleotides: TGTGCTAGTGGTTTGGTACCGGATGGCACAACGCTTCCATATGGCTACACCTTC.

The chain joins TRBV6-1 to TRBJ2-7; D gene uncertain. The CDR3 is 12 residues long. Per germline, CDR1 MNHNS and CDR2 SASEGT. Trimming took off 1 base at V and 7 bases at J, with 8 bases between the two ends. The CDR3 region is CASSEVGKEQYV. As DNA, the CDR3 is TGTGCCAGCAGTGAAGTGGGGAAAGAGCAGTACGTC.